These T cell receptor beta chains were read from a single sample in a study of T cell changes during pregnancy in multiple sclerosis. Sequenced by immunoSEQ multiplex PCR; TCRdb stores in-frame clones only, minus some. The data contain some 54,000 clones, 93% of them singletons. The sequencing used peripheral blood, collected after pregnancy. The receptor set was obtained from a female donor with multiple sclerosis, enrolled in a pregnancy study. CDR3s include the opening cysteine and the closing phenylalanine or tryptophan. The order of the fields is V gene, D gene, J gene, clone size, CDR3 protein, CDR3 DNA. D genes are given only for firm matches. The size of a clone is reported for some rows only, either as once, few or many, or as a class for expanded clones.

V: TRBV19; D: TRBD2; J: TRBJ2-1; size: NA; CDR3: CASSIGLAAYNEQFF; DNA: TGTGCCAGTAGTATTGGTCTAGCGGCGTACAATGAGCAGTTCTTC
V: TRBV9; D: NA; J: TRBJ2-7; size: NA; CDR3: CASSVGSSYEQYF; DNA: TGTGCCAGCAGCGTAGGGAGCTCCTACGAGCAGTACTTC
V: TRBV28; D: TRBD1; J: TRBJ1-1; size: NA; CDR3: CASSFLPGTGPRRAFF; DNA: TGTGCCAGCAGTTTTCTTCCAGGGACAGGCCCAAGAAGAGCTTTCTTT
V: TRBV19; D: NA; J: TRBJ2-3; size: few; CDR3: CASKARATMGTQYF; DNA: TGTGCCAGTAAAGCGCGGGCGACGATGGGTACGCAGTATTTT
V: TRBV5-6; D: TRBD1; J: TRBJ2-3; size: NA; CDR3: CASSWDRGAGVSTDTQYF; DNA: TGTGCCAGCAGTTGGGACAGGGGAGCGGGAGTTAGCACAGATACGCAGTATTTT
V: TRBV14; D: NA; J: TRBJ2-4; size: NA; CDR3: CASSQSGNIQYF; DNA: TGTGCCAGCAGCCAGTCGGGGAACATTCAGTACTTC
V: TRBV28; D: NA; J: TRBJ2-5; size: once; CDR3: CASSNTGFGETQYF; DNA: TGTGCCAGCAGCAACACAGGTTTCGGGGAGACCCAGTACTTC
V: TRBV6-5; D: TRBD2; J: TRBJ2-1; size: NA; CDR3: CASSYSAGEFYNEQFF; DNA: TGTGCCAGCAGTTACTCGGCGGGGGAATTCTACAATGAGCAGTTCTTC
V: TRBV19; D: TRBD1; J: TRBJ2-7; size: NA; CDR3: CASSPGQGFYEQYF; DNA: TGTGCCAGTTCCCCGGGACAGGGGTTTTACGAGCAGTACTTC
V: TRBV30; D: TRBD2; J: TRBJ2-3; size: NA; CDR3: CAWSAAGGPLDTQYF; DNA: TGTGCCTGGAGTGCGGCGGGAGGGCCCTTAGATACGCAGTATTTT
V: TRBV18; D: NA; J: TRBJ2-2; size: NA; CDR3: CASSPREVGTGELFF; DNA: TGTGCCAGCTCACCCCGTGAGGTCGGTACCGGGGAGCTGTTTTTT
V: TRBV14; D: NA; J: TRBJ2-3; size: NA; CDR3: CASSPRGTVGTQYF; DNA: TGTGCCAGCAGCCCTCGGGGGACTGTGGGTACGCAGTATTTT
V: TRBV7-9; D: NA; J: TRBJ1-2; size: NA; CDR3: CASSFSAGKGYTF; DNA: TGTGCCAGCAGCTTTTCGGCGGGGAAGGGCTACACCTTC
V: TRBV28; D: NA; J: TRBJ1-1; size: NA; CDR3: CASSIGGLNTEAFF; DNA: TGTGCCAGCAGCATCGGGGGGCTGAACACTGAAGCTTTCTTT
V: TRBV11-2; D: TRBD2; J: TRBJ2-3; size: NA; CDR3: CASSFLAGGPADTQYF; DNA: TGTGCCAGCAGCTTCCTAGCGGGAGGCCCCGCAGATACGCAGTATTTT
V: TRBV2; D: NA; J: TRBJ2-7; size: NA; CDR3: CASSESGLAFTYEQYF; DNA: TGTGCCAGCAGTGAATCCGGTCTAGCGTTCACCTACGAGCAGTACTTC
V: TRBV21-1; D: NA; J: TRBJ1-5; size: NA; CDR3: CASSKALQGGQYEGSNQPQHF; DNA: TGTGCCAGCAGCAAAGCCCTACAGGGTGGGCAGTATGAGGGTAGCAATCAGCCCCAGCATTTT
V: TRBV4-2; D: NA; J: TRBJ1-5; size: few; CDR3: CASSQTWGEDQPQHF; DNA: TGTGCCAGCAGCCAAACGTGGGGAGAGGATCAGCCCCAGCATTTT
V: TRBV2; D: TRBD1; J: TRBJ1-2; size: NA; CDR3: CATWTGAPYGYTF; DNA: TGTGCCACTTGGACAGGGGCTCCCTATGGCTACACCTTC
V: TRBV6-5; D: NA; J: TRBJ1-1; size: NA; CDR3: CASSTNPRNTEAFF; DNA: TGTGCCAGCAGTACTAATCCGCGAAACACTGAAGCTTTCTTT
V: TRBV5-1; D: NA; J: TRBJ2-1; size: NA; CDR3: CASSLPRDSYNEQFF; DNA: TGCGCCAGCAGCTTGCCCCGGGACTCCTACAATGAGCAGTTCTTC
V: TRBV5-1; D: NA; J: TRBJ1-4; size: NA; CDR3: CASSLTGLNEKLFF; DNA: TGCGCCAGCAGCTTGACAGGGTTGAATGAAAAACTGTTTTTT
V: TRBV4-2; D: TRBD2; J: TRBJ2-1; size: NA; CDR3: CASSQGTSGSYNEQFF; DNA: TGTGCCAGCAGCCAAGGCACTAGCGGGAGTTACAATGAGCAGTTCTTC
V: TRBV5-1; D: TRBD1; J: TRBJ2-2; size: NA; CDR3: CASSADRVVTGELFF; DNA: TGCGCCAGCAGCGCTGACAGGGTAGTAACCGGGGAGCTGTTTTTT
V: TRBV9; D: TRBD1; J: TRBJ2-7; size: NA; CDR3: CASSEDRDRVFDEQYF; DNA: TGTGCCAGCAGCGAAGACCGGGACAGGGTTTTTGACGAGCAGTACTTC
V: TRBV7-2; D: NA; J: TRBJ2-1; size: NA; CDR3: CAGSGGASYNEQFF; DNA: TGTGCCGGGAGCGGTGGAGCATCCTACAATGAGCAGTTCTTC
V: TRBV28; D: NA; J: TRBJ1-5; size: NA; CDR3: CASSLGQDNQPQHF; DNA: TGTGCCAGCAGTTTAGGGCAGGACAATCAGCCCCAGCATTTT